This TCR beta chain is from a study of human T cells and chemical hapten exposure. Overall study findings and caveats: Correlating positively with patch test score were the PT1 expanded TCR counts.

V was clipped by 0 bases and J by 2 bases, with 8 bases between them. CDR1 and CDR2 (germline): KGHSH, LQKENI. This CDR3 has 15 residues. The library attached unique molecular identifiers to individual cDNA molecules. Study processing details: TCR counts had a median of approximately 96,000 per sample and spanned 23,224 to 690,600. TCRdb re-called the RACE reads through MiXCR, storing one row per CDR3 protein. The V and J calls were determined by TCRdb, not by the authors. The sample has roughly 100,000 distinct CDR3 sequences, roughly a tenth seen once. This clonotype was counted ten times or more. Antigen specificity is unknown. Described time point: pre-sensitization, week 0. Sample treatment: therapeutic diphenylcyclopropenone sensitization with weekly scalp DPC.

This rearrangement joins TRBV18 to TRBJ1-3; no clear D. This specimen consisted of whole blood, obtained in connection with sensitization to the hapten diphenylcyclopropenone (DPC). This receptor was taken from an older woman with alopecia areata. Some clones in this sample may be carry-over from other donors' samples. Here the CDR3 DNA reads TGTGCCAGCTCACCACCAGCCCTGACTGGAAACACCATATATTTT. Protein sequence: CASSPPALTGNTIYF.